These 10 T cell receptor beta chains share one sample of origin, sequenced in a study of a mutant IDH1 vaccine in newly diagnosed glioma. Libraries were prepared by immunoSEQ multiplex PCR; TCRdb keeps only in-frame clonotypes and omits some of them. The sample holds around 53,000 clones; 86% are singletons and the top ten take around 2.4%. Stated time point: baseline, week 1 (first vaccination visit). Treatment given: pre-vaccination baseline after standard-of-care therapy. Sequences were derived from PBMCs, sampled from a glioma patient treated with radiotherapy, temozolomide or both. The receptors were sampled from a man aged 40-49 years with glioma.

The V call is TRBV6-1, the J call TRBJ1-2; no reliable D call. Germline V gene data show CDR1 as MNHNS and CDR2 as SASEGT. V was clipped by 1 base and J by 5 bases, with 17 bases between them. This CDR3 spans 16 amino acids. Written as DNA, the CDR3 is TGTGCCAGCAGTGAAGTTTACGGAGCCCCAACATATGGCTACACCTTC. This encodes CASSEVYGAPTYGYTF.

This sequence joins TRBV6-6 and TRBJ2-1; possible D gene TRBD1, 6 bases. The germline gives CDR1 MNHNY, CDR2 SVGAGI (reference sequence). The CDR3 length is 15 residues. Trimming removed 6 bases from V and 3 bases from J, with 15 bases in between. CDR3 DNA sequence: TGTGCCAGCAGAGTAGGGCAGGGGCTCTACAATGAGCAGTTCTTC. Protein sequence: CASRVGQGLYNEQFF.

The chain links TRBV10-3 to TRBJ2-1, with 7 bases aligning to TRBD2. The CDR3 is made up of 15 amino acids. In germline, CDR1 is ENHRY, CDR2 SYGVKD. V shed 6 bases and J 3 bases; nucleotides not matched to a gene: 8. CDR3 protein: CAIRIGGSIYNEQFF. CDR3 DNA sequence: TGTGCCATCAGAATAGGCGGGAGCATCTACAATGAGCAGTTCTTC.

This sequence joins TRBV7-9 and TRBJ2-7, with D uncertain. Germline V gene sequence: CDR1 SEHNR, CDR2 FQNEAQ (reference sequence). Trimming pared 5 bases from V and 5 bases from J, leaving 16 bases between. The CDR3 sequence is 14 residues long. CDR3 in amino acids: CASSLSPSIHEQYF. The CDR3 nucleotides read TGTGCCAGCAGCCTCAGTCCTAGTATCCACGAGCAGTACTTC.

CDR3 protein: CSATGPDSNQPQHF. CDR3 DNA: TGCAGCGCCACGGGCCCCGATAGCAATCAGCCCCAGCATTTT. The chain joins TRBV29-1 to TRBJ1-5; D is uncertain. This CDR3 region has 14 residues. Germline loops: CDR1 SQVTM, CDR2 ANQGSEA. V was pared by 7 bases and J by 0 bases, with 13 bases between.

The table lists this clone with a few counts. The rearrangement uses TRBV4-1 and TRBJ1-5; a possible D gene is TRBD1 (6 bases). The CDR3 has 16 residues. The V end lost 3 bases, the J end lost 2 bases, and 14 bases lay between the germline ends. Looked up from germline, CDR1 is MGHRA and CDR2 is YSYEKL. The CDR3, as DNA: TGCGCCAGCAGCCACGGGGGGGCGCGAGGCAATCAGCCCCAGCATTTT. As protein: CASSHGGARGNQPQHF.

The genes are TRBV2 and TRBJ1-1; 8 bases match TRBD1. Trimming at V came to 3 bases and at J to 5 bases, leaving 2 bases not matched to a gene. This CDR3 region has 13 residues. Germline V CDR1 and CDR2: SNHLY, FYNNEI. CDR3 loop: CASSDGQGTEAFF. The DNA for the CDR3 is TGTGCCAGCAGTGACGGACAGGGAACTGAAGCTTTCTTT.

The chain employs TRBV9 and TRBJ2-7; D ambiguous. The ends were cut back, 0 bases at V and 5 bases at J, with 15 bases in the middle. This CDR3 has 15 residues. CDR1 SGDLS and CDR2 YYNGEE come from the germline V gene. In nucleotides, the CDR3 is TGTGCCAGCAGCGTAGGTTCTGGTCCTAGGGACGAGCAGTACTTC. This translates into CASSVGSGPRDEQYF. Combining the CDR3 with reference TRBV9 and TRBJ2-7 gives the whole variable domain DSGVTQTPKHLITATGQRVTLRCSPRSGDLSVYWYQQSLDQGLQFLIQYYNGEERAKGNILERFSAQQFPDLHSELNLSSLELGDSALYFCASSVGSGPRDEQYFGPGTRLTVT.

The chain has TRBV2 and TRBJ2-1; D might be TRBD1 (6 bases). The ends were cut back, 6 bases at V and 4 bases at J, with 10 bases in the middle. CDR1 and CDR2 (germline): SNHLY, FYNNEI. The CDR3 sequence is 13 residues long. The CDR3 loop is CASRDSYYNEQFF. The CDR3 coding sequence is TGTGCCAGCAGGGACAGCTATTACAATGAGCAGTTCTTC. The variable domain in full, with the rest retrieved from reference TRBV2 and TRBJ2-1, is EPEVTQTPSHQVTQMGQEVILRCVPISNHLYFYWYRQILGQKVEFLVSFYNNEISEKSEIFDDQFSVERPDGSNFTLKIRSTKLEDSAMYFCASRDSYYNEQFFGPGTRLTVL.

Here the CDR3 reads CASSIGRGETGYTF. Written as DNA, the CDR3 is TGTGCCAGTAGTATAGGACGAGGGGAAACGGGCTACACCTTC. The chain joins TRBV19 to TRBJ1-2; tentatively, D is TRBD1 (5 bases). Per the germline V gene, CDR1 is LNHDA and CDR2 is SQIVND (reference sequence). Trimming stripped 1 base from V and 8 bases from J, with 14 bases between. The CDR3 loop spans 14 amino acids.